This T cell receptor (beta chain) was sequenced in a study of a mutant IDH1 vaccine in newly diagnosed glioma. TCRdb's copy holds only in-frame clones and misses some; the assay was immunoSEQ multiplex PCR. The sample holds about 60,000 clones, about 86% seen once. The V end lost 6 bases, the J end lost 6 bases, and 11 bases lay between the germline ends. Germline V gives CDR1 SNHLY, CDR2 FYNNEI. The CDR3 has 13 amino acids. Findings and limits, study-wide: Pseudoprogression apparently lacked any relation to changes in top peripheral T cell clonotypes.

There are a few counts of this clone. What it binds is unknown. The time point: week 5, during vaccination. Vaccine doses each comprised 300 ug of mutant IDH1 20-mer peptide, with topical imiquimod. The chain employs TRBV2 and TRBJ2-2; D is unresolved. This specimen was PBMCs, taken from a glioma patient whose treatment included an IDH1 peptide vaccine. This TCR was recovered from a woman aged 45-60 years with glioma. In DNA form, the CDR3 reads TGTGCCAGCAGGTGGGGAAAGTCCGGGGAGCTGTTTTTT. Amino acid sequence: CASRWGKSGELFF.